The rows below give T cell receptor beta chains drawn from one sample of a study of T cells in localized non-small cell lung cancer. The data were produced by immunoSEQ multiplex PCR, yet TCRdb's version contains in-frame clones alone and is incomplete. The sample has about 26,000 clones; approximately 81% are singletons. The material was peripheral blood, obtained before any cancer treatment. The receptors were gathered from a man between 40 and 70 years old with stage III squamous cell lung carcinoma. The CDR3 runs from the conserved cysteine through the conserved F or W. Each record gives: J gene, CDR3 length, D gene, V gene, clone size, CDR3 protein, CDR3 DNA. D genes are given only for firm matches. Clone size is not always given. Where it is, it says once, few, many or a class for expanded clones.

TRBJ2-7	14	NA	TRBV11-1	NA	CASSFNGNNHEQYF	TGTGCCAGCAGCTTTAATGGTAACAACCACGAGCAGTACTTC
TRBJ2-7	13	TRBD1	TRBV6-5	NA	CASREQGAYEQYF	TGTGCCAGCAGGGAACAGGGGGCCTACGAGCAGTACTTC
TRBJ2-1	11	NA	TRBV2	NA	CASSGGYLRFF	TGTGCCAGCAGTGGAGGGTATTTGCGGTTCTTC
TRBJ2-3	16	NA	TRBV11-3	few	CASSLDPRATTDTQYF	TGTGCCAGCAGCTTAGATCCTCGGGCCACTACAGATACGCAGTATTTT
TRBJ1-5	14	NA	TRBV5-8	NA	CASGLGQNNQPQHF	TGTGCCAGCGGTCTCGGACAGAATAATCAGCCCCAGCATTTT
TRBJ1-5	14	NA	TRBV7-2	NA	CASSLAGIGSPQHF	TGTGCCAGCAGCTTAGCAGGGATTGGTTCGCCCCAGCATTTT
TRBJ2-7	14	TRBD2	TRBV6-5	NA	CASTGLAASYEQYF	TGTGCCAGCACTGGACTAGCGGCATCCTACGAGCAGTACTTC
TRBJ2-2	14	TRBD2	TRBV18	NA	CASSSLAETGELFF	TGTGCCAGCTCATCGCTAGCGGAGACCGGGGAGCTGTTTTTT
TRBJ2-5	13	TRBD2	TRBV19	NA	CASSITSAETQYF	TGTGCCAGTAGTATAACTAGCGCTGAGACCCAGTACTTC
TRBJ2-1	19	TRBD2	TRBV19	NA	CASTPRASGRVIMYNEQFF	TGTGCCAGTACCCCCAGGGCTAGCGGGAGGGTGATTATGTACAATGAGCAGTTCTTC
TRBJ2-1	13	NA	TRBV30	NA	CAWSGLAGHEQFF	TGTGCCTGGAGTGGGCTAGCAGGCCATGAGCAGTTCTTC
TRBJ2-1	11	NA	TRBV5-1	NA	CASTLVGEQFF	TGCGCCAGCACCCTGGTTGGTGAGCAGTTCTTC
TRBJ2-3	11	NA	TRBV11-2	few	CASRSGDTQYF	TGTGCCAGCCGCTCTGGAGATACGCAGTATTTT
TRBJ2-1	11	NA	TRBV19	NA	CASSNGRMEFF	TGTGCCAGTAGTAACGGAAGAATGGAGTTCTTC
TRBJ1-3	15	NA	TRBV9	NA	CASSVEGSSGNTIYF	TGTGCCAGCAGCGTAGAAGGGAGCTCTGGAAACACCATATATTTT
TRBJ1-1	15	NA	TRBV18	NA	CASSPRTREIPEAFF	TGTGCCAGCTCACCAAGGACAAGGGAGATCCCTGAAGCTTTCTTT
TRBJ1-2	13	NA	TRBV28	NA	CASSLEGSYGYTF	TGTGCCAGCAGTTTGGAGGGGAGCTATGGCTACACCTTC
TRBJ2-7	14	TRBD1	TRBV9	once	CASSTTTGNGEQYF	TGTGCCAGCAGCACCACGACAGGGAATGGCGAGCAGTACTTC
TRBJ1-1	12	NA	TRBV6-5	NA	CASSRLNTEAFF	TGTGCCAGCAGCCGGCTGAACACTGAAGCTTTCTTT
TRBJ2-3	15	NA	TRBV6-1	few	CASSAPQLYTDTQYF	TGTGCCAGCAGTGCCCCGCAGCTATACACAGATACGCAGTATTTT
TRBJ2-3	14	TRBD2	TRBV29-1	NA	CSVEREGGTDTQYF	TGCAGCGTTGAGCGGGAGGGTGGCACAGATACGCAGTATTTT
TRBJ2-3	14	NA	TRBV4-1	NA	CASSQVTRGDTQYF	TGCGCCAGCAGCCAAGTGACGCGCGGAGATACGCAGTATTTT
TRBJ2-3	14	NA	TRBV15	NA	CATSREGRTDTQYF	TGTGCCACCAGCAGAGAAGGTCGTACAGATACGCAGTATTTT
TRBJ2-3	16	NA	TRBV9	NA	CASSVGPLGNTDTQYF	TGTGCCAGCAGCGTAGGGCCCCTAGGGAACACAGATACGCAGTATTTT
TRBJ2-5	13	NA	TRBV5-1	NA	CASSLARQETQYF	TGCGCCAGCAGCTTGGCTCGGCAAGAGACCCAGTACTTC
TRBJ2-1	14	TRBD1	TRBV6-5	NA	CASSFDRGENEQFF	TGTGCCAGCAGTTTTGACAGGGGGGAAAATGAGCAGTTCTTC
TRBJ1-4	14	NA	TRBV18	NA	CASSPSGANEKLFF	TGTGCCAGCTCACCATCCGGGGCTAATGAAAAACTGTTTTTT
TRBJ1-5	15	NA	TRBV6-1	NA	CASRRDLAGNQPQHF	TGTGCCAGCCGGAGGGATTTGGCGGGCAATCAGCCCCAGCATTTT
TRBJ2-2	14	NA	TRBV6-6	NA	CASSYAKLERELFF	TGTGCCAGCAGTTACGCGAAGCTAGAGAGGGAGCTGTTTTTT